These 11 T cell receptor beta chains came from one sample sequenced in a study of cytomegalovirus exposure and HLA in healthy donors. The study ran its PCR with 60 Vbeta and 13 Jbeta primers. Repertoires were generated with immunoSEQ multiplex PCR, while TCRdb's copy carries only in-frame clones and drops some. The sample includes 87,000 or so clones, 7.5% to 8.5% seen only once; the top ten take 2% to 2.5%. Sequenced sample: PBMCs. These receptors all come from a man aged 45-65 years in good health and CMV-seronegative.

This clone was seen a few times. The rearrangement uses TRBV7-8 and TRBJ2-2, with a weak D call TRBD2 (5 bases). Germline V CDR1 and CDR2: SGHVS, FQNEAQ. The ends were cut back, 2 bases at V and 3 bases at J, with 7 bases in the middle. CDR3 length: 14 amino acids. CDR3 nucleotide sequence: TGTGCCAGCAGCTTATTGGGAGACACCGGGGAGCTGTTTTTT. Protein: CASSLLGDTGELFF.

The chain has TRBV28 and TRBJ2-1, with a possible D match to TRBD2 (6 bases). Germline values: CDR1 MDHEN, CDR2 SYDVKM. CDR3 length equals 15 residues. Trimming took off 0 bases at V and 3 bases at J, with 9 bases between the two ends. CDR3 loop: CASSLWGGSYNEQFF. The CDR3 DNA sequence: TGTGCCAGCAGTTTATGGGGGGGTAGCTACAATGAGCAGTTCTTC. The complete variable domain, with remaining parts taken from reference TRBV28 and TRBJ2-1, reads DVKVTQSSRYLVKRTGEKVFLECVQDMDHENMFWYRQDPGLGLRLIYFSYDVKMKEKGDIPEGYSVSREKKERFSLILESASTNQTSMYLCASSLWGGSYNEQFFGPGTRLTVL.

This clone has just a few counts. The chain has TRBV5-6 and TRBJ2-2; the match to TRBD1 covers 7 bases. V lost 1 base, J lost 4 bases, and 10 bases stayed unmatched. This CDR3 has 17 residues. Germline V gene data show CDR1 as SGHDT and CDR2 as YYEEEE. CDR3 DNA sequence: TGTGCCAGCAGCTTGTATCATGGTACAGGGGTCACCGGGGAGCTGTTTTTT. Encoded protein: CASSLYHGTGVTGELFF. Using reference TRBV5-6 and TRBJ2-2 for the parts outside the CDR3, the full variable domain is DAGVTQSPTHLIKTRGQQVTLRCSPKSGHDTVSWYQQALGQGPQFIFQYYEEEERQRGNFPDRFSGHQFPNYSSELNVNALLLGDSALYLCASSLYHGTGVTGELFFGEGSRLTVL.

With regard to this clone: In this CDR3 the conserved last residue, phenylalanine or tryptophan, is missing, so a read error is likely. The limits of the CDR3 on the DNA are not certain, so only TCRdb's listed CDR3 is given. This sequence joins TRBV21-1 and TRBJ2-2; TRBD2 reflects the table's D call only, with no check against the DNA. TRBV21-1 is annotated as a pseudogene. The CDR3 is 14 amino acids long, termini counted. The CDR3 reads CASSLRAFRGKLFV.

This clone has just a few counts. The chain links TRBV7-9 to TRBJ2-7; D gene ambiguous. V was cut by 5 bases and J by 3 bases, with 5 bases left in between. CDR1 and CDR2 from the germline V gene are SEHNR and FQNEAQ (reference sequence). The CDR3 sequence is 11 residues long. Here the CDR3 reads CASSPGYEQYF. The CDR3 nucleotides are TGTGCCAGCAGCCCCGGCTACGAGCAGTACTTC.

A note on this clone: This CDR3 is also generated by other DNA sequences in the sample. This rearrangement joins TRBV29-1 to TRBJ2-1; D may be TRBD2 (5 bases). V lost 1 base, J lost 7 bases, and 8 bases lay in between. This CDR3 has 12 amino acids. The germline V gene has CDR1 SQVTM and CDR2 ANQGSEA. The CDR3 here is CSVEVSGNEQFF. The CDR3 bases are TGCAGCGTTGAAGTCTCGGGGAATGAGCAGTTCTTC.

V usage is TRBV9 and J usage is TRBJ2-2; D may be TRBD2 (5 bases). V was pared by 0 bases and J by 6 bases, with 9 bases between. The CDR3 contains 14 residues. Germline CDR1 reads SGDLS; CDR2 reads YYNGEE. CDR3 sequence reads: CASSVVGNSGELFF. The CDR3 nucleotides are TGTGCCAGCAGCGTAGTCGGGAATTCCGGGGAGCTGTTTTTT. Supplemented by reference TRBV9 and TRBJ2-2, the full variable domain reads DSGVTQTPKHLITATGQRVTLRCSPRSGDLSVYWYQQSLDQGLQFLIQYYNGEERAKGNILERFSAQQFPDLHSELNLSSLELGDSALYFCASSVVGNSGELFFGEGSRLTVL.

The rearrangement links TRBV7-2 to TRBJ2-3; TRBD2 matches at 9 bases. J lost 6 bases, V lost 6 bases, and 10 bases had no gene match. CDR3 size: 15 residues. The germline CDR1 and CDR2 sequences are SGHTA and FQGNSA. In DNA form, the CDR3 reads TGTGCCAGCAGACCACCGGGACTAGCTTTCGATACGCAGTATTTT. Its protein is CASRPPGLAFDTQYF.

V and J are TRBV18 and TRBJ2-5, with 10 nucleotides matching TRBD2. The germline CDR1 and CDR2 sequences are KGHSH and LQKENI. The V segment lost 2 bases and the J segment 3 bases; nucleotides outside the gene matches: 6. This CDR3 contains 16 residues. The CDR3 is CASSPFHLAGEETQYF. In nucleotides, the CDR3 is TGTGCCAGCTCACCATTTCACCTAGCGGGGGAAGAGACCCAGTACTTC.

This sequence joins TRBV10-3 and TRBJ2-2, with 8 bases lining up with TRBD2. CDR1 is ENHRY and CDR2 is SYGVKD in the germline V gene. The length of the CDR3 is 15 residues. V lost 2 bases, J lost 5 bases, and 4 bases stayed unmatched. For the CDR3, the DNA is TGTGCCATCAGTGAGGACGGGGGGGCAACCGGGGAGCTGTTTTTT. Its protein product is CAISEDGGATGELFF.

In this sample, this clone turned up a few times. This chain joins TRBV5-3 and TRBJ1-5; tentative D call: TRBD1 (6 bases). TRBV5-3 counts as an open reading frame of uncertain function. Deletions cut 4 bases from V and 0 bases from J, with 14 bases between. CDR3 size: 16 residues. The CDR3 region has the DNA TGTGCCAGAAGCACGGAACAGGGAGCTAGCAATCAGCCCCAGCATTTT. The encoded protein is CARSTEQGASNQPQHF.